This T cell receptor beta chain was identified in a study of T cell responses to AZD1222 COVID-19 vaccine. The CDR3 covers 13 residues. Germline CDR1 reads MNHNS; CDR2 reads SASEGT. Trimming removed 2 bases from V and 6 bases from J, with 10 bases in between. The assay was immunoSEQ multiplex PCR, and TCRdb's table has in-frame clones only and misses some. The table records some 150,000 clones, approximately 89% of them present only once. Pooled samples include second doses given at about 4 or 12 weeks. This clone was counted a single time. The sequence derives from an adult who received the AZD1222 COVID-19 vaccine. The source material was peripheral blood, sampled 28 days after the second AZD1222 dose. This chain uses TRBV6-1 with TRBJ1-1; possibly TRBD1 for D (6 bases). For the CDR3, the DNA is TGTGCCAGCAGTGAAATGGAGGGGGCTGAAGCTTTCTTT. Protein product: CASSEMEGAEAFF.